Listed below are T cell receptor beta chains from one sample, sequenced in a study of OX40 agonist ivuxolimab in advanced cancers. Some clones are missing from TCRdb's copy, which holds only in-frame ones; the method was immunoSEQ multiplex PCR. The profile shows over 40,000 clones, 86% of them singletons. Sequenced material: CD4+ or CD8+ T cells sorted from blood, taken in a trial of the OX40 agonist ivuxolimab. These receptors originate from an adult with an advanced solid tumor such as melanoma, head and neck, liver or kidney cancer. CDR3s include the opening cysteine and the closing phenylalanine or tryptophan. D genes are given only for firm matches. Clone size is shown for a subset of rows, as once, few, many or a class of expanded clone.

CASSPDRGYGYTF,TGTGCCAGCAGCCCCGACAGGGGCTATGGCTACACCTTC,TRBJ1-2,NA,TRBV5-4,TRBD1
CAWSQSTGTGYTF,TGTGCCTGGAGTCAATCAACCGGGACCGGCTACACCTTC,TRBJ1-2,NA,TRBV30,NA
CASSLGYSNQPQHF,TGTGCCAGCAGCTTGGGATATAGCAATCAGCCCCAGCATTTT,TRBJ1-5,NA,TRBV7-2,NA
CASSRQSGQGNTEAFF,TGTGCCAGCAGCCGCCAATCCGGACAGGGAAACACTGAAGCTTTCTTT,TRBJ1-1,NA,TRBV27,TRBD1
CASSVARTRETGELFF,TGTGCCAGCAGCGTAGCTAGGACTAGGGAGACCGGGGAGCTGTTTTTT,TRBJ2-2,NA,TRBV9,TRBD2
CATSRGLGGGNTIYF,TGTGCCACCAGCAGAGGATTGGGTGGTGGGAACACCATATATTTT,TRBJ1-3,NA,TRBV15,NA
CASRTHSFVTAEAFF,TGTGCCAGCAGGACCCACAGTTTTGTTACCGCTGAAGCTTTCTTT,TRBJ1-1,NA,TRBV27,NA
CASSRPFSGANVLTF,TGTGCCAGCAGCCGACCTTTCTCTGGGGCCAACGTCCTGACTTTC,TRBJ2-6,NA,TRBV7-2,NA
CASSFSLFYGYTF,TGTGCCAGCAGCTTCTCCCTTTTCTATGGCTACACCTTC,TRBJ1-2,NA,TRBV7-2,NA
CAISRTDTEAFF,TGTGCCATCAGTAGGACAGACACTGAAGCTTTCTTT,TRBJ1-1,once,TRBV10-3,NA
CASSTVAEGYFEQYF,TGTGCCAGCAGCACTGTAGCTGAGGGTTACTTCGAGCAGTACTTC,TRBJ2-7,NA,TRBV7-2,NA
CASSPAGAASTQYF,TGTGCCAGCAGCCCTGCTGGGGCGGCCAGTACGCAGTATTTT,TRBJ2-3,NA,TRBV7-9,NA
CASSRTGNDEQYF,TGTGCCAGCAGCCGGACAGGGAACGACGAGCAGTACTTC,TRBJ2-7,NA,TRBV6-4,TRBD1
CASTKTGGRNTEAFF,TGTGCCAGCACTAAAACCGGGGGGAGGAACACTGAAGCTTTCTTT,TRBJ1-1,NA,TRBV6-6,NA
CASSQGQASNQPQHF,TGTGCCAGCAGTCAGGGACAGGCTAGCAATCAGCCCCAGCATTTT,TRBJ1-5,once,TRBV6-1,TRBD1
CASSQQTGVWGETQYF,TGTGCCAGCAGCCAGCAGACAGGGGTCTGGGGGGAGACCCAGTACTTC,TRBJ2-5,once,TRBV14,TRBD1
CASSSFTSGLVYNEQFF,TGTGCCAGCAGTTCCTTTACTAGCGGCCTAGTCTACAATGAGCAGTTCTTC,TRBJ2-1,NA,TRBV27,TRBD2
CASSPYANVALNTEAFF,TGTGCCAGCTCACCATATGCGAACGTGGCGCTTAACACTGAAGCTTTCTTT,TRBJ1-1,NA,TRBV18,NA
CASSNDRNTEAFF,TGTGCCAGCAGCAACGACAGGAACACTGAAGCTTTCTTT,TRBJ1-1,NA,TRBV5-5,NA
CASSSNDRAPEYEQYF,TGTGCCAGCAGTTCCAACGACAGGGCCCCCGAATACGAGCAGTACTTC,TRBJ2-7,NA,TRBV27,TRBD1